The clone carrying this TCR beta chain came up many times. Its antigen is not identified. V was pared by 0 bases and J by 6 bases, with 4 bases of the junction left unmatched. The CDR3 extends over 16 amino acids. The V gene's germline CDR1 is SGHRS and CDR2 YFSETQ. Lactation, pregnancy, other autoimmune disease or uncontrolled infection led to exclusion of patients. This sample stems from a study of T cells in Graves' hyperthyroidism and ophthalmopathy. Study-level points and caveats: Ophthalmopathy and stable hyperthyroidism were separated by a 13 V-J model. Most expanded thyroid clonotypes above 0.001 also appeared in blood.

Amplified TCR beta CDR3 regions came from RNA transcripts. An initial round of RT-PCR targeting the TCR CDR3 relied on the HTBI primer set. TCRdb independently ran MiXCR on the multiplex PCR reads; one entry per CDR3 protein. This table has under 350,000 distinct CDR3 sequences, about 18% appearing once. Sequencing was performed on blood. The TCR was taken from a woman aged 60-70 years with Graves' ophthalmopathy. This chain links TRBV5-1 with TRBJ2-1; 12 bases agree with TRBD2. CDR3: CASSLAELAGGNEQFF. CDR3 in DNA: TGCGCCAGCAGCTTGGCCGAACTAGCGGGAGGCAATGAGCAGTTCTTC.